This TCR beta chain was documented in a study of beta chain features in type 1 diabetes. This CDR3 contains 13 residues. Germline V gene sequence: CDR1 LNHDA, CDR2 SQIVND (reference sequence). J gave up 6 bases and V 11 bases, and 8 bases lay outside the gene matches. Sequencing targeted expressed TCRB transcripts, as all isolated RNA had been reverse transcribed. Produced via immunoSEQ multiplex PCR; TCRdb's table is partial and in-frame only. The sample shows approximately 140,000 clones, roughly 50% of them seen only once. The table lists this clone with a few counts. The sequence came from a man between 18 and 35 years old in good health. Sequenced sample: Tregs from blood. The chain couples TRBV19 to TRBJ2-2, with 8 bases lining up with TRBD1. The CDR3 nucleotides are TGTGCCTGTAAAGGACAGGGCTCCGGGGAGCTGTTTTTT. This gives the protein CACKGQGSGELFF.